These 32 T cell receptor beta chains came from one sample sequenced in a study of control samples from healthy donors and cancer patients. Sequenced by immunoSEQ multiplex PCR; TCRdb stores in-frame clones only, minus some. The sample has fewer than 500,000 clones; about 93% are singletons. The specimen sequenced was PBMCs. These TCRs come from a man aged 35-49 years with head and neck cancer.

As for this clone: Other DNA variants within this sample encode the same CDR3. This sequence joins TRBV5-4 and TRBJ2-7, with TRBD2 matching 8 bases. J was trimmed by 3 bases and V by 0 bases; bases with no gene match: 2. The CDR3 is 14 amino acids. Germline loops: CDR1 SGHNT, CDR2 YYREEE (reference sequence). The CDR3: CASSLGGRSYEQYF. In DNA, the CDR3 is TGTGCCAGCAGCTTGGGCGGGAGGAGCTACGAGCAGTACTTC.

The V gene is TRBV28, the J gene TRBJ2-5, with 12 bases matching TRBD2. V shed 7 bases, J shed 7 bases, and the junction held 25 bases outside the gene matches. The CDR3 has 20 amino acids. Germline assignment: CDR1 MDHEN and CDR2 SYDVKM. The CDR3 DNA reads as TGTGCCAGCACCGAACTCGGACTAGCGGGACTCAATATCCCTCCCCCGACCCAGTACTTC. Translating it yields CASTELGLAGLNIPPPTQYF.

The gene calls are TRBV13 and TRBJ2-7, with 7 bases fitting TRBD1. J lost 2 bases, V lost 5 bases, and 15 bases had no gene match. The CDR3 is 17 residues long. Germline assignment: CDR1 PRHDT and CDR2 FYEKMQ (reference sequence). The chain's CDR3 is CASSLTFGDRVTYEQYF. CDR3 DNA: TGTGCCAGCAGCCTCACTTTTGGGGACAGAGTAACCTACGAGCAGTACTTC.

Of note for this clone: A read error may account for a junction end that differs from germline. The sample contains more than one DNA sequence encoding this CDR3. The genes are TRBV5-5 and TRBJ2-7, with 9 bases lining up with TRBD1. CDR1 is SGHKS and CDR2 is YYEKEE in the germline V gene (reference sequence). This CDR3 comprises 14 residues. CDR3 region: CASSLGQGPYEQYF. CDR3 sequence (DNA): TGTGCCAGCAGTTTGGGACAGGGTCCCTACGAGCAGTACTTC.

V gene TRBV19 combines with J gene TRBJ2-5; D is unclear. Germline CDR1 and CDR2: LNHDA and SQIVND (reference sequence). The CDR3 spans 11 residues. Trimming removed 5 bases at V and 5 bases at J, with 6 bases between. The CDR3 protein is CASSQGETQYF. The DNA of the CDR3 is TGTGCCAGTAGTCAAGGGGAGACCCAGTACTTC.

The V and J genes are TRBV3-1 (or the pseudogene TRBV3-2) and TRBJ2-2; 9 bases agree with TRBD2. The CDR3 spans 19 residues. Germline CDR1 and CDR2: LGHDT and YNNKEL (reference sequence). Trimming at V came to 1 base and at J to 4 bases, leaving 13 bases not matched to a gene. The CDR3 DNA sequence: TGTGCCAGCAGCCAAGGCACGATAGCGGGGGCCCCGGGCACCGGGGAGCTGTTTTTT. The encoded protein is CASSQGTIAGAPGTGELFF.

The chain joins TRBV5-8 to TRBJ1-3; 8 positions match TRBD1. V shed 4 bases and J 5 bases; nucleotides not matched to a gene: 5. CDR1 and CDR2 from the germline V gene are SGHTS and YDEGEE. This CDR3 is 14 amino acids long. The DNA for the CDR3 is TGTGCCAGCAGCCCTGACAGGGGACGAAACACCATATATTTT. Translation: CASSPDRGRNTIYF.

This rearrangement joins TRBV18 to TRBJ1-5; TRBD1 is a possible D gene (5 bases). V lost 6 bases and J 3 bases, leaving 15 bases between the germline ends. The CDR3 spans 15 residues. Germline loops: CDR1 KGHSH, CDR2 LQKENI. CDR3 sequence reads: CASSQYQGLNQPQHF. CDR3 coding DNA: TGTGCCAGCTCTCAATATCAGGGCCTCAATCAGCCCCAGCATTTT.

The V call is TRBV19, the J call TRBJ2-1; 13 bases fit TRBD2. Germline V lookup: CDR1 LNHDA, CDR2 SQIVND (reference sequence). The CDR3 length is 15 residues. With V trimmed by 7 bases and J by 10 bases, 10 bases remained unmatched. CDR3 DNA sequence: TGTGCCAGTACACCTCGCACTAGCGGGAGGGCCGAGCAGTTCTTC. It specifies CASTPRTSGRAEQFF.

Turning to this clone: Other DNA sequences in the sample encode the same CDR3. The chain combines TRBV19 with TRBJ1-1, with 9 bases identical to TRBD1. CDR1 LNHDA and CDR2 SQIVND come from the germline V gene (reference sequence). V was clipped by 5 bases and J by 2 bases; unmatched bases: 9. There are 16 residues in the CDR3. This CDR3 reads CASSPLPGQGNTEAFF. DNA of the CDR3: TGTGCCAGTAGTCCTCTCCCGGGACAGGGCAACACTGAAGCTTTCTTT.

This clone occurred once. CDR3 in amino acids: CASSQVQDAYEQYF. Here the CDR3 DNA reads TGTGCCAGCAGCCAAGTGCAAGACGCCTACGAGCAGTACTTC. The chain uses TRBV4-2 and TRBJ2-7, with D unclear. Deletions cut 1 base from V and 2 bases from J, with 9 bases between. The CDR3 runs 14 residues. In germline, CDR1 is LGHNA, CDR2 YNFKEQ.

This sequence joins TRBV4-1 and TRBJ2-5; D unclear. The V gene lost 1 base and the J gene lost 4 bases, with 10 bases spanning the gap. The CDR3 loop spans 14 amino acids. The germline gives CDR1 MGHRA, CDR2 YSYEKL. Written as DNA, the CDR3 is TGCGCCAGCAGCCAAGTCCGAGGTCCAGAGACCCAGTACTTC. Amino acids: CASSQVRGPETQYF.

The V call is TRBV2, the J call TRBJ2-4; the match to TRBD1 covers 9 bases. Looked up from germline, CDR1 is SNHLY and CDR2 is FYNNEI. The CDR3 runs to 13 residues. V trimming: 8 bases; J trimming: 9 bases; junction bases outside the gene matches: 8. The CDR3 loop reads CASGRDREGIQYF. For the CDR3, the DNA is TGTGCCAGCGGCCGGGACAGGGAGGGCATTCAGTACTTC. Full variable domain (rest looked up from reference TRBV2 and TRBJ2-4): EPEVTQTPSHQVTQMGQEVILRCVPISNHLYFYWYRQILGQKVEFLVSFYNNEISEKSEIFDDQFSVERPDGSNFTLKIRSTKLEDSAMYFCASGRDREGIQYFGAGTRLSVL.

The genes are TRBV11-3 and TRBJ2-7; no reliable D call. Germline V lookup: CDR1 SGHNT, CDR2 YENEEA. V shed 1 base and J shed 5 bases, with 9 bases lying between them. The CDR3 loop spans 13 amino acids. The CDR3 protein is CASSLGTRNEQYF. In nucleotides, the CDR3 is TGTGCCAGCAGCTTAGGAACTCGGAACGAGCAGTACTTC.

The CDR3 DNA reads TGTGCCAGCAGCTCTTGGACAGGGGATGGCTACACCTTC. Translation: CASSSWTGDGYTF. This chain links TRBV5-4 with TRBJ1-2, with 9 bases that match TRBD1. With V trimmed by 3 bases and J by 6 bases, 3 bases remained unmatched. The germline gives CDR1 SGHNT, CDR2 YYREEE (reference sequence). This CDR3 has 13 residues.

The CDR3: CASSPSGRALMNEQFF. CDR3 nucleotide sequence: TGTGCCAGCAGCCCTAGCGGGAGGGCCCTCATGAATGAGCAGTTCTTC. J is TRBJ2-1 and V is TRBV3-1 (or the pseudogene TRBV3-2); 12 bases line up with TRBD2. The CDR3 spans 16 residues. Germline trimming cut 4 bases from V and 7 bases from J; bases unmatched to any gene: 8. Germline values: CDR1 LGHDT, CDR2 YNNKEL (reference sequence).

The rearrangement joins TRBV28 to TRBJ1-4, with 10 bases aligning to TRBD1. The germline V gene encodes CDR1 MDHEN and CDR2 SYDVKM. The ends lost 9 bases at V and 8 bases at J; junction bases unmatched: 6. The length of the CDR3 is 13 residues. This CDR3 reads CASSGTGEEKLFF. CDR3 DNA: TGTGCCAGTTCCGGGACAGGGGAGGAAAAACTGTTTTTT.

The gene calls are TRBV5-1 and TRBJ2-6; 8 positions agree with TRBD1. In germline, CDR1 is SGHRS, CDR2 YFSETQ. CDR3 length: 13 amino acids. Trimming took 5 bases from V and 11 from J; bases not matched to a gene: 6. This chain's CDR3 is CASSTTGDDVLTF. CDR3 coding DNA: TGCGCCAGCAGTACGACAGGGGACGACGTCCTGACTTTC.

The V and J genes are TRBV9 and TRBJ2-2; 11 bases map to TRBD2. The CDR3 sequence is 16 residues long. The germline V gene encodes CDR1 SGDLS and CDR2 YYNGEE. J was trimmed by 6 bases and V by 0 bases; bases with no gene match: 4. Written as DNA, the CDR3 is TGTGCCAGCAGCGTAGCCCAACTAGCGGGAGCCGGGGAGCTGTTTTTT. Amino acids: CASSVAQLAGAGELFF.

This chain links TRBV30 with TRBJ2-7; 10 bases line up with TRBD2. CDR3 length: 13 residues. Germline CDR1 GTSNPN, CDR2 SVGIG (reference sequence). V shed 4 bases, J shed 1 base, and the junction held 1 base outside the gene matches. The CDR3 spells CAWTSGRSYEQYF. Here the CDR3 DNA reads TGTGCCTGGACTAGCGGGAGATCCTACGAGCAGTACTTC.

This chain uses TRBV11-2 with TRBJ2-5; D may be TRBD1 (6 bases). Germline-derived CDR1 and CDR2 are SGHAT and FQNNGV. CDR3 size: 15 residues. V shed 5 bases and J shed 3 bases, with 16 bases lying between them. Here the CDR3 reads CASSSGGRGEETQYF. CDR3 nucleotide sequence: TGTGCCAGCAGCAGTGGCGGCAGGGGCGAAGAGACCCAGTACTTC.

In its sample, this clone was seen once. The chain couples TRBV6-6 to TRBJ1-2; unclear D gene. The V gene lost 3 bases and the J gene lost 3 bases, with 11 bases spanning the gap. Per the germline V gene, CDR1 is MNHNY and CDR2 is SVGAGI (reference sequence). This CDR3 is built from 14 residues. Here the CDR3 DNA reads TGTGCCAGCAGTTATTTCCCCGGAGACTATGGCTACACCTTC. It specifies CASSYFPGDYGYTF.

This clone came up once. The rearrangement joins TRBV18 to TRBJ2-5; D remains ambiguous. Trimming shortened V by 6 bases and J by 2 bases, and 10 bases separated the two germline ends. This CDR3 has 13 residues. Germline CDR1 and CDR2: KGHSH and LQKENI. CDR3 loop: CASSQGQQETQYF. The CDR3 nucleotides read TGTGCCAGCTCCCAAGGGCAGCAAGAGACCCAGTACTTC.

This clone was found once. This rearrangement joins TRBV4-1 to TRBJ2-2; 8 nucleotides line up with TRBD2. Germline V gives CDR1 MGHRA, CDR2 YSYEKL. The CDR3 runs to 14 residues. V was clipped by 3 bases and J by 7 bases; unmatched bases: 4. The CDR3 reads CASSHPLAGGELFF. CDR3 nucleotide sequence: TGCGCCAGCAGCCACCCGCTAGCGGGCGGGGAGCTGTTTTTT.

This chain links TRBV28 with TRBJ2-7, with a tentative D call TRBD1 (6 bases). V was shortened by 4 bases and J by 8 bases, with 15 bases between the two germline ends. The germline V gene has CDR1 MDHEN and CDR2 SYDVKM. CDR3 length: 13 residues. The CDR3 nucleotides are TGTGCCAGCAGTTCGGTGGGGTGGGGGCAGCAGTACTTC. Protein: CASSSVGWGQQYF.

The chain is built from TRBV5-1 and TRBJ2-7; 10 nucleotides line up with TRBD1. V trimming: 2 bases; J trimming: 3 bases; junction bases outside the gene matches: 5. The CDR3 length is 15 residues. Per the germline V gene, CDR1 is SGHRS and CDR2 is YFSETQ. This CDR3 is CASSLGQGENYEQYF. CDR3 sequence (DNA): TGCGCCAGCAGCTTAGGACAGGGGGAGAACTACGAGCAGTACTTC.

This clone was observed a handful of times. This sequence joins TRBV20-1 and TRBJ2-2; D may correspond to TRBD1 or TRBD2 (5 bases each). CDR3 length equals 15 residues. Trimming stripped 3 bases from V and 6 bases from J, with 17 bases between. Germline assignment: CDR1 DFQATT and CDR2 SNEGSKA (reference sequence). The CDR3 DNA is TGCAGTGCTAGTGGGGTTGAGGGGTGGTCCGGGGAGCTGTTTTTT. Residues: CSASGVEGWSGELFF.

The chain uses TRBV2 and TRBJ1-3; 10 bases are a match to TRBD1. The V gene's germline CDR1 is SNHLY and CDR2 FYNNEI. The CDR3 covers 16 residues. The trim removed 7 bases at V and 3 bases at J, leaving 9 bases unmatched. The CDR3 region is CASTGQGEVFGNTIYF. The CDR3, as DNA: TGTGCCAGCACCGGACAGGGGGAGGTTTTTGGAAACACCATATATTTT.

The chain combines TRBV14 with TRBJ2-5, with 7 bases matching TRBD1. The CDR3 has 14 amino acids. The junction had 4 bases not matched to a gene; V was cut back by 4 bases and J by 2 bases. Germline-derived CDR1 and CDR2 are SGHDN and FVKESK. CDR3 region: CASSLQGVQETQYF. CDR3 DNA: TGTGCCAGCAGCCTTCAGGGGGTTCAAGAGACCCAGTACTTC.

The V call is TRBV24-1, the J call TRBJ2-1; 10 bases agree with TRBD2. Germline CDR1 is KGHDR and CDR2 is SFDVKD. With 1 base clipped from V and 2 bases from J, the junction kept 4 bases outside the gene matches. There are 17 residues in the CDR3. The CDR3 loop reads CATSDFVGLATYNEQFF. CDR3 in DNA: TGTGCCACCAGTGATTTTGTGGGACTAGCGACCTACAATGAGCAGTTCTTC.

This clone was detected only once. This rearrangement joins TRBV19 to TRBJ2-1; 9 nucleotides match TRBD2. The CDR3 length is 15 residues. Looked up from germline, CDR1 is LNHDA and CDR2 is SQIVND (reference sequence). The ends lost 4 bases at V and 5 bases at J; junction bases unmatched: 6. CDR3 DNA sequence: TGTGCCAGTAGTAAGCCTAGCGGGAAAGACAATGAGCAGTTCTTC. Translation: CASSKPSGKDNEQFF. The whole variable domain, remainder taken from reference TRBV19 and TRBJ2-1, is DGGITQSPKYLFRKEGQNVTLSCEQNLNHDAMYWYRQDPGQGLRLIYYSQIVNDFQKGDIAEGYSVSREKKESFPLTVTSAQKNPTAFYLCASSKPSGKDNEQFFGPGTRLTVL.

The rearrangement links TRBV6-1 to TRBJ2-2; 9 bases line up with TRBD1. Trimming at V came to 2 bases and at J to 6 bases, leaving 7 bases not matched to a gene. This CDR3 comprises 16 residues. The germline CDR1 and CDR2 sequences are MNHNS and SASEGT. CDR3 amino acids: CASSELTGGDSGELFF. The DNA of the CDR3 is TGTGCCAGCAGTGAATTGACAGGGGGAGACTCCGGGGAGCTGTTTTTT.